This TCR beta chain is from a study of post-analysis software for immune sequencing data. Background on the study: The disease courses spanned relapsing-remitting, secondary progressive and progressive-relapsing forms of multiple sclerosis.

This clonotype has just a few counts. What it recognizes is unknown. Germline CDR1 reads DFQATT; CDR2 reads SNEGSKA (reference sequence). The J segment lost 12 bases and the V segment lost 5 bases, leaving 16 bases of the junction unmatched. CDR3 length: 16 residues. Study-wide findings and caveats: Among roughly five TRBV segments more frequent in patients than controls were TRBV5-6, TRBV5-1 and TRBV20-1. Comparison with controls showed significantly lower normalized Chao1 diversity in multiple sclerosis patients. By F measure, samples from a shared preparation batch strongly co-clustered.

The authors incorporated unique molecular identifiers into the TCR beta cDNA libraries. Each batch of about 0.85 to 10 million T cells produced around 460,000 cDNA molecules. TCRdb reprocessed the PCR reads with MiXCR, giving one entry per CDR3 protein. This table holds 180,000 or so distinct CDR3 sequences, 25% to 35% found once. The chain recombines TRBV20-1 with TRBJ2-1, with 13 bases lining up with TRBD2. Sample: blood. The receptor was derived from a girl under 18 with multiple sclerosis. In DNA, the CDR3 is TGCAGTGCTGGACTAGCGGGGGCCAATCTTGCATCGTGGCAGTTCTTC. This encodes CSAGLAGANLASWQFF.